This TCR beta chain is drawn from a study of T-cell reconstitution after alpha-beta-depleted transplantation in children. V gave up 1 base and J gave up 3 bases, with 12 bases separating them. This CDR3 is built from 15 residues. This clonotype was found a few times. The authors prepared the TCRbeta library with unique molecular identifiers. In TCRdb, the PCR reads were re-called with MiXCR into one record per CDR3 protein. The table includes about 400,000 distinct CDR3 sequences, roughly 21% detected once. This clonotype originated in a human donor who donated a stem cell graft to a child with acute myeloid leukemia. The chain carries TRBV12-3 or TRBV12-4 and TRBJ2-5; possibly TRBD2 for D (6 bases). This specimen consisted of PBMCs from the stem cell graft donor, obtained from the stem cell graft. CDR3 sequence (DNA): TGTGCCAGCAGTTTAGGGTCTAGCGAAAAAGAGACCCAGTACTTC. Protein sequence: CASSLGSSEKETQYF.